This TCR beta chain was profiled in a study of shared T cell receptors in the human thymus. Some clones are missing from TCRdb's copy, which holds only in-frame ones; the method was immunoSEQ multiplex PCR. This table holds hundreds of thousands of clones, around 87% found once. This CDR3 comprises 17 residues. Germline CDR1 KGHSH, CDR2 LQKENI. V dropped 6 bases and J dropped 7; count of bases not matched to a gene: 16. The sample was also reused in another study, on human thymus T cells.

The chain employs TRBV18 and TRBJ1-4; 8 positions agree with TRBD1. Sequencing was performed on thymocytes. The sequence was collected from a boy younger than two with a congenital heart defect. CDR3 sequence: CASSRTTGRGQGEKLFF. CDR3 sequence (DNA): TGTGCCAGCTCCCGAACTACTGGCAGGGGGCAGGGTGAAAAACTGTTTTTT.